These 27 T cell receptor beta chains were all obtained from the same sample, sequenced in a study of type 1 and type 2 diabetes patients. PCR was run on genomic DNA. The TCR beta CDR3 region was amplified using 30 forward and 13 reverse primers. TCRdb processed the multiplex PCR reads anew with MiXCR; each CDR3 protein has one entry. The repertoire includes more than 250,000 distinct CDR3 sequences, 40% to 50% of them detected once, and roughly an eighth sits in the top ten. The sequencing input was peripheral blood mononuclear cells (PBMCs). These receptors all come from a man aged 18 to 29 with type 2 diabetes.

This chain uses TRBV30 with TRBJ1-2; D not certain. The CDR3 spans 16 residues. CDR1 is GTSNPN, CDR2 SVGIG, per germline (reference sequence). Trimming shortened V by 0 bases and J by 2 bases, and 16 bases separated the two germline ends. In DNA form, the CDR3 reads TGTGCCTGGAGTGTACCCCCGAGTCATGGAAACTATGGCTACACCTTC. Protein sequence: CAWSVPPSHGNYGYTF.

This clonotype came up once. This chain links TRBV2 with TRBJ2-7; D ambiguous. The CDR3 spans 14 residues. V shed 6 bases and J shed 1 base, with 13 bases lying between them. From germline, CDR1 is SNHLY and CDR2 FYNNEI. The CDR3 DNA is TGTGCCAGCAGCTTGGGTCAACAGTCCTACGAGCAGTACTTC. Its protein is CASSLGQQSYEQYF.

The chain couples TRBV19 to TRBJ2-2; possible D gene TRBD1, 5 bases. The CDR3 length is 15 residues. V was pared by 3 bases and J by 7 bases, with 15 bases between. The germline V gene encodes CDR1 LNHDA and CDR2 SQIVND (reference sequence). This chain's CDR3 is CASSISQGNNGELFF. The CDR3 DNA follows: TGTGCCAGTAGTATTTCCCAGGGTAATAACGGGGAGCTGTTTTTT.

The table lists this clonotype with a few counts. The genes are TRBV20-1 and TRBJ2-7; 8 bases map to TRBD1. The CDR3 spans 13 residues. Germline assignment: CDR1 DFQATT and CDR2 SNEGSKA (reference sequence). The trim removed 2 bases at V and 7 bases at J, leaving 7 bases unmatched. The CDR3 region has the DNA TGCAGTGCTAGATCCGGGACAGGAAAGGAGCAGTACTTC. The encoded protein is CSARSGTGKEQYF.

CDR3 coding DNA: TGTGCCAGCAGTGGGGCTCCTTACTACGAGCAGTACTTC. Protein sequence: CASSGAPYYEQYF. The rearrangement joins TRBV25-1 to TRBJ2-7; D gene uncertain. Germline V gives CDR1 MGHDK, CDR2 SYGVNS. Trimming pared 4 bases from V and 3 bases from J, leaving 10 bases between. CDR3 length equals 13 residues.

The chain carries TRBV10-1 and TRBJ2-7; D unresolved. The ends were cut back, 6 bases at V and 4 bases at J, with 16 bases in the middle. Germline CDR1 and CDR2: WNHNN and SYGVQD (reference sequence). This CDR3 is built from 14 residues. The CDR3 protein is CASSPAYPEYEQYF. The CDR3 DNA is TGCGCCAGCAGCCCAGCTTATCCGGAATACGAGCAGTACTTC.

This clonotype appeared a few times. The chain has TRBV6-5 and TRBJ2-2; weak D call: TRBD2 (6 bases). V gave up 0 bases and J gave up 3 bases, with 8 bases separating them. Germline V gene sequence: CDR1 MNHEY, CDR2 SVGAGI. The CDR3 runs to 15 residues. The CDR3 is CASSYSSGYTGELFF. The CDR3 DNA sequence: TGTGCCAGCAGTTACTCTAGCGGCTACACCGGGGAGCTGTTTTTT.

The chain combines TRBV19 with TRBJ1-2, with 9 bases lining up with TRBD1. In germline, CDR1 is LNHDA, CDR2 SQIVND (reference sequence). Unmatched junction bases numbered 11, after V lost 2 bases and J lost 7 bases. This CDR3 comprises 16 residues. DNA of the CDR3: TGTGCCAGTAGTATACCTACCGGGACAGGGATCAGTGGCTACACCTTC. Translation gives CASSIPTGTGISGYTF.

The chain joins TRBV19 to TRBJ2-2; possible D gene TRBD2, 5 bases. From germline, CDR1 is LNHDA and CDR2 SQIVND (reference sequence). The CDR3 length is 12 residues. Trimming cost V 7 bases and J 7 bases, with 10 bases left between them. CDR3 sequence: CASMAGGGELFF. CDR3 sequence (DNA): TGTGCCAGTATGGCGGGTGGCGGGGAGCTGTTTTTT.

The gene calls are TRBV15 and TRBJ2-2; TRBD1 agrees at 8 bases. This CDR3 has 14 amino acids. The ends lost 5 bases at V and 6 bases at J; junction bases unmatched: 5. Germline V gene data show CDR1 as LNHNV and CDR2 as YYDKDF (reference sequence). For the CDR3, the DNA is TGTGCCACCAGCTTCGACAGGGGTCCCGGGGAGCTGTTTTTT. It is translated as CATSFDRGPGELFF.

This clonotype was detected a few times. The chain uses TRBV6-6 and TRBJ2-2; the D gene is possibly TRBD2 (6 bases). V dropped 6 bases and J dropped 4 bases, with 15 bases sitting between them. CDR1 and CDR2 (germline): MNHNY, SVGAGI (reference sequence). This CDR3 spans 15 amino acids. The CDR3 DNA is TGTGCCAGCAGCGGGAGATGGGGTGTCACCGGGGAGCTGTTTTTT. Translating gives CASSGRWGVTGELFF.

This clonotype was seen a few times. The chain recombines TRBV29-1 with TRBJ1-1, with a weak D call TRBD1 (5 bases). The CDR3 spans 12 residues. The V gene lost 2 bases and the J gene lost 7 bases, with 11 bases spanning the gap. From germline, CDR1 is SQVTM and CDR2 ANQGSEA. CDR3 amino acids: CSVEQGGIEAFF. The CDR3 DNA sequence: TGCAGCGTTGAACAGGGAGGAATTGAAGCTTTCTTT.

The count of this clonotype is one. The rearrangement joins TRBV19 to TRBJ2-7, with 9 bases that match TRBD2. Germline assignment: CDR1 LNHDA and CDR2 SQIVND (reference sequence). V dropped 9 bases and J dropped 3; count of bases not matched to a gene: 9. The CDR3 is made up of 14 amino acids. The CDR3 nucleotides are TGTGCCAGCAGTTTGCGGGAGGGCCTCTACGAGCAGTACTTC. It is translated as CASSLREGLYEQYF.

This chain connects TRBV7-8 to TRBJ2-4; a possible D gene is TRBD2 (5 bases). Trimming removed 1 base from V and 8 bases from J, with 12 bases in between. The CDR3 length is 14 residues. Germline V gives CDR1 SGHVS, CDR2 FQNEAQ. The CDR3 DNA is TGTGCCAGCAGCTTAGGTCGAGGGTTGGACATTCAGTACTTC. Its protein is CASSLGRGLDIQYF.

The chain joins TRBV12-3 or TRBV12-4 to TRBJ1-5, with D possibly TRBD1 on 5 matching bases. Trimming pared 3 bases from V and 5 bases from J, leaving 20 bases between. The CDR3 has 17 amino acids. CDR3 coding DNA: TGTGCCAGCAGTTTTTACGGGGGAGGGGAAGATGATCAGCCCCAGCATTTT. It codes for CASSFYGGGEDDQPQHF.

J is TRBJ2-5 and V is TRBV19; D may match TRBD1 or TRBD2 (6 bases each). V gave up 3 bases and J gave up 2 bases, with 13 bases separating them. CDR3 length: 15 residues. Germline V gene sequence: CDR1 LNHDA, CDR2 SQIVND (reference sequence). The CDR3 coding sequence is TGTGCCAGTAGTATTACGGGGGCTCGGCAAGAGACCCAGTACTTC. Residues: CASSITGARQETQYF. Looking up the rest from reference TRBV19 and TRBJ2-5 gives the full variable domain: DGGITQSPKYLFRKEGQNVTLSCEQNLNHDAMYWYRQDPGQGLRLIYYSQIVNDFQKGDIAEGYSVSREKKESFPLTVTSAQKNPTAFYLCASSITGARQETQYFGPGTRLLVL.

The chain has TRBV7-6 and TRBJ2-7; 7 bases are a match to TRBD1. Germline values: CDR1 SGHVS, CDR2 FNYEAQ. The CDR3 spans 16 residues. Trimming removed 0 bases from V and 6 bases from J; junction bases left unmatched: 11. CDR3 coding DNA: TGTGCCAGCAGCTTAGCTAGGTGGACAGGTAAAGGCGAGCAGTACTTC. Translating gives CASSLARWTGKGEQYF.

The J gene is TRBJ1-2, the V gene TRBV20-1; D might be TRBD1 (5 bases). Trimming cost V 1 base and J 2 bases, with 14 bases left between them. Per germline, CDR1 DFQATT and CDR2 SNEGSKA (reference sequence). CDR3 length: 15 amino acids. CDR3 region: CSARGRGQGNYGYTF. In nucleotides, the CDR3 is TGCAGTGCTAGAGGTCGTGGGCAGGGAAACTATGGCTACACCTTC.

In this sample, this clonotype turned up many times. The chain joins TRBV25-1 to TRBJ2-7; no definite D call. Trimming left V 2 bases short and J 1 base short, with 9 bases between. CDR3 length: 14 amino acids. The germline V gene encodes CDR1 MGHDK and CDR2 SYGVNS. In DNA, the CDR3 is TGTGCCAGCAGTGAAGCGTCTAGATCCTACGAGCAGTACTTC. Protein product: CASSEASRSYEQYF.

The chain links TRBV20-1 to TRBJ1-1, with 7 nucleotides matching TRBD1. The CDR3 is made up of 13 amino acids. Germline V gene sequence: CDR1 DFQATT, CDR2 SNEGSKA (reference sequence). After removal of 6 bases from V and 4 bases from J, the junction contained 8 bases not matched to a gene. The CDR3 bases are TGCAGTGCAAACCCTGGGACAGTCACTGAAGCTTTCTTT. It yields the protein CSANPGTVTEAFF.

This chain joins TRBV19 and TRBJ1-2; TRBD1 might be the D (5 bases). Germline CDR1 reads LNHDA; CDR2 reads SQIVND (reference sequence). V lost 4 bases and J lost 1, with 13 bases in between. CDR3 size: 15 residues. The CDR3 region is CASSRDAVSNYGYTF. DNA of the CDR3: TGTGCCAGTAGTAGGGACGCGGTAAGTAACTATGGCTACACCTTC.

The chain uses TRBV15 and TRBJ2-1; possibly TRBD1 or TRBD2 for D (5 bases each). This CDR3 spans 15 amino acids. CDR1 is LNHNV and CDR2 is YYDKDF in the germline V gene (reference sequence). Trimming removed 5 bases from V and 0 bases from J, with 11 bases in between. DNA for the CDR3: TGTGCCACCAGCGTAGGGACGAACTCCTACAATGAGCAGTTCTTC. As protein: CATSVGTNSYNEQFF.

As to this clonotype: Possible read error: a much larger clone is one base away. CDR3 bases: TGTGCCTGGAAGGACGGTTGGTCACCCCTCCACTTT. Encoded protein: CAWKDGWSPLHF. The gene calls are TRBV30 and TRBJ1-6; no definite D call. Germline V CDR1 and CDR2: GTSNPN, SVGIG (reference sequence). The CDR3 is 12 residues long. The V end was cut by 4 bases, the J end by 10 bases, with 11 bases between.

There are a few counts of this clonotype. J is TRBJ1-5 and V is TRBV10-3; 7 bases match TRBD1. CDR3 length: 14 residues. The germline CDR1 and CDR2 sequences are ENHRY and SYGVKD. The J segment lost 3 bases and the V segment lost 3 bases, leaving 2 bases of the junction unmatched. CDR3 protein: CAISETGDNQPQHF. The DNA for the CDR3 is TGTGCCATCAGTGAAACAGGGGACAATCAGCCCCAGCATTTT.

V is TRBV20-1 and J is TRBJ2-7; 10 bases map to TRBD1. Germline CDR1 is DFQATT and CDR2 is SNEGSKA (reference sequence). Unmatched junction bases numbered 9, after V lost 6 bases and J lost 4 bases. The CDR3 runs 14 residues. CDR3 nucleotides: TGCAGTGCGCCAGGATGGGACAGGGGTTACGAGCAGTACTTC. As protein: CSAPGWDRGYEQYF.

As for this clonotype: The missing conserved phenylalanine or tryptophan at the end of this CDR3 makes a read error likely. The V gene is TRBV12-3 or TRBV12-4, the J gene TRBJ2-1; D unresolved. The CDR3 is 11 amino acids. CDR3 nucleotide sequence: TGTGCTAGCAGCATCCGTAATGAGCAGTTCTCC. Residues: CASSIRNEQFS.

Details on this clonotype: Because the CDR3 is missing its conserved closing phenylalanine or tryptophan, this is likely a read error. This rearrangement joins TRBV5-1 to TRBJ1-4; D unresolved. From germline, CDR1 is SGHRS and CDR2 YFSETQ. The CDR3 loop spans 13 amino acids. The chain's CDR3 is CASSVGLWEKLFL. The CDR3 DNA reads TGTGCCAGCAGCGTGGGATTGTGGGAAAAGCTGTTTCTT.